A single sample is the source of the 26 T cell receptor beta chains below, sequenced in a study of T cells in Graves' hyperthyroidism and ophthalmopathy. RNA transcripts served as the template for amplifying TCR beta CDR3 regions. The primer set for the first-round RT-PCR of the TCR CDR3 was HTBI. MiXCR, applied by TCRdb to the multiplex PCR reads, yields one record per CDR3 protein. The sample lists under 350,000 distinct CDR3 sequences, about 14% occurring once. The sequencing input was blood. These TCRs come from a woman younger than 45 with Graves' hyperthyroidism that later progressed to Graves' ophthalmopathy.

This clonotype came up many times. This chain joins TRBV20-1 and TRBJ2-1; 9 bases fit TRBD1. Germline-derived CDR1 and CDR2 are DFQATT and SNEGSKA (reference sequence). The J segment lost 9 bases and the V segment lost 1 base, leaving 4 bases of the junction unmatched. The CDR3 length is 13 residues. CDR3 nucleotides: TGCAGTGCTAGAGGGACAGGGGATTTTGAGCAGTTCTTC. Protein sequence: CSARGTGDFEQFF.

Only a few counts were recorded for this clonotype. The genes are TRBV25-1 and TRBJ2-5; 14 bases align to TRBD2. Germline V gives CDR1 MGHDK, CDR2 SYGVNS. J was trimmed by 4 bases and V by 4 bases; bases with no gene match: 11. This CDR3 is built from 18 residues. This chain's CDR3 is CASSGHPGLAGVGETQYF. The CDR3 DNA follows: TGTGCCAGCAGTGGGCACCCGGGACTAGCGGGAGTAGGAGAGACCCAGTACTTC.

The V call is TRBV24-1, the J call TRBJ2-3; D may match TRBD1 or TRBD2 (5 bases each). V was clipped by 7 bases and J by 10 bases, with 14 bases between them. The V gene's germline CDR1 is KGHDR and CDR2 SFDVKD. The CDR3 has 12 amino acids. For the CDR3, the DNA is TGTGCCACCAGCGGGACCTCAGTGGCGCAGTATTTT. It encodes CATSGTSVAQYF.

This clonotype was observed many times. The rearrangement uses TRBV12-3 or TRBV12-4 and TRBJ1-3, with D maybe TRBD1 (5 bases). This CDR3 region has 13 residues. Trimming took 6 bases from V and 3 from J, leaving 9 bases between them. The CDR3 sequence: CASSRAYGNTIYF. The CDR3, as DNA: TGTGCCAGCAGCAGGGCTTATGGAAACACCATATATTTT.

This clonotype was seen a single time. A much larger clone differs from this one at a single base, so this may be a read error. The chain has TRBV5-6 and TRBJ1-1; 7 bases align to TRBD1. Germline loops: CDR1 SGHDT, CDR2 YYEEEE. The CDR3 totals 15 residues. Trimming cost V 0 bases and J 5 bases; bases outside gene matches: 7. In DNA, the CDR3 is TGTGCCAGCAGCTTGGTCGCGGCAGGGGGGACTGAAGCTTTCTTT. Translated: CASSLVAAGGTEAFF.

This clonotype was counted at least ten times. The chain combines TRBV27 with TRBJ2-3; D may be TRBD1 (6 bases). V lost 4 bases and J lost 0, with 14 bases in between. Germline CDR1 and CDR2: MNHEY and SMNVEV (reference sequence). The CDR3 length is 16 residues. Here the CDR3 reads CASSSRGGPSTDTQYF. CDR3 coding DNA: TGTGCCAGCAGTTCCAGGGGCGGGCCTAGCACAGATACGCAGTATTTT.

This clonotype was found many times. V gene TRBV7-9 combines with J gene TRBJ2-5; perhaps TRBD2 as D (5 bases). Germline CDR1 is SEHNR and CDR2 is FQNEAQ (reference sequence). CDR3 size: 14 residues. Trimming cost V 5 bases and J 2 bases, with 12 bases left between them. Written as DNA, the CDR3 is TGTGCCAGCAGCCCGCGGGCCAGACAAGAGACCCAGTACTTC. Translation gives CASSPRARQETQYF. Full variable domain (remainder filled in from reference TRBV7-9 and TRBJ2-5): DTGVSQNPRHKITKRGQNVTFRCDPISEHNRLYWYRQTLGQGPEFLTYFQNEAQLEKSRLLSDRFSAERPKGSFSTLEIQRTEQGDSAMYLCASSPRARQETQYFGPGTRLLVL.

This clonotype was counted ten times or more. The rearrangement links TRBV7-9 to TRBJ2-1; D might be TRBD1 (6 bases). Germline assignment: CDR1 SEHNR and CDR2 FQNEAQ (reference sequence). V was pared by 5 bases and J by 2 bases, with 25 bases between. The CDR3 totals 19 residues. The CDR3, as DNA: TGTGCCAGCAGCATAAGACAGGTATCCTATCAAGTCCCCTACAATGAGCAGTTCTTC. It codes for CASSIRQVSYQVPYNEQFF.

The chain joins TRBV7-9 to TRBJ2-2; a possible D gene is TRBD1 (6 bases). Germline V CDR1 and CDR2: SEHNR, FQNEAQ (reference sequence). V was pared by 6 bases and J by 0 bases, with 14 bases between. This CDR3 comprises 16 residues. CDR3 region: CASSRAGATNTGELFF. The CDR3 nucleotides read TGTGCCAGCAGTAGAGCAGGGGCGACGAACACCGGGGAGCTGTTTTTT.

This clonotype was seen at least ten times. The CDR3 reads CASRSSNTQYF. CDR3 coding DNA: TGCGCCAGCAGGTCGTCCAATACGCAGTATTTT. The chain employs TRBV5-1 and TRBJ2-3; the D is unclear. The CDR3 has 11 residues. The germline V gene has CDR1 SGHRS and CDR2 YFSETQ. With 5 bases removed from V and 7 bases from J, the gap between germline ends came to 8 bases.

There are many counts of this clonotype. The chain combines TRBV2 with TRBJ2-3; D is perhaps TRBD2 (5 bases). The CDR3 is 13 residues long. In germline, CDR1 is SNHLY, CDR2 FYNNEI. The CDR3 loop reads CEGRDLGTDTQYF. The CDR3 DNA is TGTGAAGGGAGAGATTTGGGCACAGATACGCAGTATTTT.

This clonotype was observed many times. The V call is TRBV20-1, the J call TRBJ2-1; 11 bases are a match to TRBD1. This CDR3 has 15 amino acids. With V trimmed by 4 bases and J by 7 bases, 9 bases remained unmatched. Per germline, CDR1 DFQATT and CDR2 SNEGSKA (reference sequence). The chain's CDR3 is CSATWDRGRTNEQFF. The CDR3 bases are TGCAGTGCTACGTGGGACAGGGGGAGGACAAATGAGCAGTTCTTC.

The table lists this clonotype with a few counts. This rearrangement joins TRBV20-1 to TRBJ1-2; D unresolved. Per germline, CDR1 DFQATT and CDR2 SNEGSKA (reference sequence). Deletions cut 4 bases from V and 5 bases from J, with 8 bases between. CDR3 size: 11 residues. This CDR3 is CSANWDYGYTF. Written as DNA, the CDR3 is TGCAGTGCTAATTGGGATTATGGCTACACCTTC.

This clonotype was counted ten times or more. The rearrangement uses TRBV27 and TRBJ2-1; TRBD2 is a possible D gene (6 bases). Germline V gene data show CDR1 as MNHEY and CDR2 as SMNVEV (reference sequence). V was shortened by 3 bases and J by 4 bases, with 10 bases between the two germline ends. This CDR3 has 14 amino acids. This chain's CDR3 is CASSLGLTYNEQFF. In nucleotides, the CDR3 is TGTGCCAGCAGTTTGGGACTGACTTACAATGAGCAGTTCTTC.

The table lists this clonotype with many counts. The chain's CDR3 is CASSSAGGHEQYF. CDR3 DNA sequence: TGTGCCAGCAGTTCCGCAGGGGGCCACGAGCAGTACTTC. The chain recombines TRBV5-6 with TRBJ2-7; 8 bases fit TRBD1. J gave up 5 bases and V 5 bases, and 6 bases lay outside the gene matches. The CDR3 consists of 13 residues. CDR1 SGHDT and CDR2 YYEEEE come from the germline V gene.

This chain connects TRBV5-1 to TRBJ2-7; TRBD2 might be the D (5 bases). The CDR3 consists of 16 residues. V was cut by 2 bases and J by 0 bases, with 15 bases left in between. Germline CDR1 reads SGHRS; CDR2 reads YFSETQ. CDR3: CASSFSPAEDSYEQYF. The CDR3, as DNA: TGCGCCAGCAGCTTCTCCCCAGCGGAAGACTCCTACGAGCAGTACTTC.

This clonotype was seen at least ten times. V usage is TRBV30 and J usage is TRBJ2-7, with 8 bases matching TRBD1. Germline V CDR1 and CDR2: GTSNPN, SVGIG (reference sequence). With V trimmed by 4 bases and J by 5 bases, 7 bases remained unmatched. This CDR3 comprises 13 residues. The CDR3 DNA follows: TGTGCCTGGATTTCGCAGGGGGCCCACGAGCAGTACTTC. This encodes CAWISQGAHEQYF.

CDR3 nucleotide sequence: TGTGCCAGCAGCTTAGCGGGAGTCGGAGGCTACGAGCAGTACTTC. It yields the protein CASSLAGVGGYEQYF. The chain uses TRBV7-8 and TRBJ2-7; possible D gene TRBD2, 5 bases. The CDR3 totals 15 residues. Trimming left V 0 bases short and J 3 bases short, with 12 bases between. Germline values: CDR1 SGHVS, CDR2 FQNEAQ.

This clonotype was observed at least ten times. The chain joins TRBV2 to TRBJ2-2; D gene ambiguous. Germline-derived CDR1 and CDR2 are SNHLY and FYNNEI. Trimming left V 0 bases short and J 2 bases short, with 7 bases between. This CDR3 has 15 residues. The chain's CDR3 is CASSEAVLNTGELFF. The CDR3 DNA sequence: TGTGCCAGCAGTGAAGCCGTCCTTAACACCGGGGAGCTGTTTTTT.

This clonotype came up many times. This sequence joins TRBV12-3 or TRBV12-4 and TRBJ2-2, with 8 positions matching TRBD1. CDR3 length: 15 residues. The trim removed 6 bases at V and 3 bases at J, leaving 6 bases unmatched. CDR3 nucleotide sequence: TGTGCCAGCAGATGGACAGGGCAAGACACCGGGGAGCTGTTTTTT. Translated, it gives CASRWTGQDTGELFF.

This clonotype occurred many times. The chain recombines TRBV6-2 or TRBV6-3 with TRBJ2-3; TRBD2 matches at 10 bases. CDR3 size: 17 residues. Losses at the gene ends were 2 bases for V and 4 bases for J; bases not matched to a gene: 9. CDR1 MNHEY and CDR2 SVGEGT come from the germline V gene. CDR3 sequence (DNA): TGTGCCAGCAGTTACCCATCACCTAGCGGGAGAGCAGATACGCAGTATTTT. Its protein is CASSYPSPSGRADTQYF.

This clonotype has at least ten counts. The J gene is TRBJ2-1, the V gene TRBV24-1, with TRBD2 identical over 12 bases. V shed 4 bases and J 7 bases; nucleotides not matched to a gene: 7. CDR3 size: 16 residues. Germline values: CDR1 KGHDR, CDR2 SFDVKD. The CDR3 nucleotides are TGTGCCACCAGTGACCCCGGGACTAGCGGGCTGAATGAGCAGTTCTTC. It yields the protein CATSDPGTSGLNEQFF.

V usage is TRBV9 and J usage is TRBJ2-5, with 9 bases matching TRBD1. The CDR3 consists of 17 residues. The V and J ends lost 3 bases and 0 bases, in that order; junction bases with no gene match: 9. Per germline, CDR1 SGDLS and CDR2 YYNGEE. In DNA form, the CDR3 reads TGTGCCAGCAGCGGGGTGGGGGGACAGGGCGACCAAGAGACCCAGTACTTC. This encodes CASSGVGGQGDQETQYF.

The chain recombines TRBV6-5 with TRBJ2-2, with D unresolved. Germline V lookup: CDR1 MNHEY, CDR2 SVGAGI. The CDR3 has 12 amino acids. The ends were cut back, 4 bases at V and 6 bases at J, with 6 bases in the middle. The CDR3 DNA follows: TGTGCCAGCAGTTCCCTCGCCGGGGAGCTGTTTTTT. It encodes CASSSLAGELFF.

The genes are TRBV3-1 and TRBJ1-2; D is possibly TRBD1 (6 bases). Germline V gene sequence: CDR1 LGHDT, CDR2 YNNKEL (reference sequence). With 5 bases removed from V and 4 bases from J, the gap between germline ends came to 14 bases. CDR3 length: 14 residues. Here the CDR3 reads CASSVQGTIYGYTF. The CDR3 DNA reads as TGTGCCAGCAGCGTACAGGGAACTATCTATGGCTACACCTTC.

The chain carries TRBV6-1 and TRBJ2-3, with D perhaps TRBD2 (6 bases). V was cut by 6 bases and J by 6 bases, with 16 bases left in between. CDR1 and CDR2 (germline): MNHNS, SASEGT. The CDR3 runs to 14 residues. The CDR3 spells CASSLGTEGDTQYF. The CDR3 coding sequence is TGTGCCAGCAGCCTCGGGACGGAGGGGGATACGCAGTATTTT.